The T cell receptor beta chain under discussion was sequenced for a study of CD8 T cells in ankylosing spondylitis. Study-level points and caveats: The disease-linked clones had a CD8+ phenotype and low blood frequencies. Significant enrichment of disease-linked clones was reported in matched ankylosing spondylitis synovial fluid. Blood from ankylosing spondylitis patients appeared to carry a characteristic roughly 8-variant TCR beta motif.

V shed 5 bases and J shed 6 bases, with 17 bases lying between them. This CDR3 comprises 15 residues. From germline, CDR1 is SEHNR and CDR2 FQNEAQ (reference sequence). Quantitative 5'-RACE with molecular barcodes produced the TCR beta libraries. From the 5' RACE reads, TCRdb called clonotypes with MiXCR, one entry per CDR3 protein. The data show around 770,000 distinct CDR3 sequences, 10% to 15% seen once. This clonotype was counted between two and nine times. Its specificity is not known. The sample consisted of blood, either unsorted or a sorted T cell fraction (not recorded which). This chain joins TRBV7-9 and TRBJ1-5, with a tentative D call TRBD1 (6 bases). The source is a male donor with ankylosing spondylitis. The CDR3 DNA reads TGTGCCAGCAGCCGAGGACAGTGGGAACCTCAGCCCCAGCATTTT. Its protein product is CASSRGQWEPQPQHF. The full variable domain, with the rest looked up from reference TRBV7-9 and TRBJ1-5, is DTGVSQNPRHKITKRGQNVTFRCDPISEHNRLYWYRQTLGQGPEFLTYFQNEAQLEKSRLLSDRFSAERPKGSFSTLEIQRTEQGDSAMYLCASSRGQWEPQPQHFGDGTRLSIL.